The clone carrying this T cell receptor (beta chain) was detected many times. The CDR3 loop spans 15 amino acids. The V gene's germline CDR1 is LGHNA and CDR2 YSLEER. With V trimmed by 0 bases and J by 7 bases, 5 bases remained unmatched. This sample is drawn from a study of identical twins. TCRdb reprocessed the 5' RACE reads with MiXCR, giving one entry per CDR3 protein. The sample has hundreds of thousands of distinct CDR3 sequences, less than 7% seen once. The sample consisted of naive T cells sorted from blood. The chain has TRBV4-3 and TRBJ1-4; 7 nucleotides agree with TRBD1. The source is a man aged 18 to 30 in good health. The CDR3 bases are TGCGCCAGCAGCCAAGATTCAGGGGGTGGTGAAAAACTGTTTTTT. The encoded protein is CASSQDSGGGEKLFF.